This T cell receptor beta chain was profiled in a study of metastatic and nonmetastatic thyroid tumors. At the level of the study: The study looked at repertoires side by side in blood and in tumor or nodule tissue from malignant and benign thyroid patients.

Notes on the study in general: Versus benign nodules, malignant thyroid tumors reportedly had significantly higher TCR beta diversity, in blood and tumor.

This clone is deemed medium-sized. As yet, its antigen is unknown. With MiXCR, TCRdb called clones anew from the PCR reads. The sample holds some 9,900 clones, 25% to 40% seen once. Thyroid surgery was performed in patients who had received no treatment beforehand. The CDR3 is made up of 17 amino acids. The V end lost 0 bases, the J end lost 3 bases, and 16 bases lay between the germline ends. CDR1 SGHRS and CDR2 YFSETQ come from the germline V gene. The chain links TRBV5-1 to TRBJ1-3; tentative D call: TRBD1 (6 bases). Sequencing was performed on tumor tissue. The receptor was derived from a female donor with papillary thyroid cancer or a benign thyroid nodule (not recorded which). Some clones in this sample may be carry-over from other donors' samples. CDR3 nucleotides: TGCGCCAGCAGCTTGGAGACAGGCCCCTTCTATGGAAACACCATATATTTT. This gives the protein CASSLETGPFYGNTIYF.